This T cell receptor (beta chain) was documented in a study of identical twins. Study-wide results and caveats: Insertion counts were lower in abundant cord blood beta clonotypes, a trend that memory repertoires did not show. An excess of low generation probability was shown by twin-shared out-of-frame alpha sequences.

This clonotype showed up many times. The antigen is unknown. Donors uniformly comprised healthy Caucasians. The CDR3 spans 16 residues. The V end lost 0 bases, the J end lost 2 bases, and 11 bases lay between the germline ends. Looked up from germline, CDR1 is ENHRY and CDR2 is SYGVKD. Each cDNA held unique molecular identifiers, and template switching gave it a universal primer site. Using its own MiXCR run on the 5' RACE reads, TCRdb lists one record per CDR3 protein. The sample has around 490,000 distinct CDR3 sequences, over 11% seen once; the top ten hold more than 0.8%. These records were also assigned to another study, of yellow fever vaccine responses in identical twins.

This clonotype originated in a woman aged 18-29 years in good health. The specimen sequenced was CD4+ T cells sorted from blood. The chain combines TRBV10-3 with TRBJ1-3; the D gene is possibly TRBD1 (6 bases). CDR3 in DNA: TGTGCCATCAGTGAGTCGCGGACAGAGGCTGGAAACACCATATATTTT. It encodes CAISESRTEAGNTIYF.